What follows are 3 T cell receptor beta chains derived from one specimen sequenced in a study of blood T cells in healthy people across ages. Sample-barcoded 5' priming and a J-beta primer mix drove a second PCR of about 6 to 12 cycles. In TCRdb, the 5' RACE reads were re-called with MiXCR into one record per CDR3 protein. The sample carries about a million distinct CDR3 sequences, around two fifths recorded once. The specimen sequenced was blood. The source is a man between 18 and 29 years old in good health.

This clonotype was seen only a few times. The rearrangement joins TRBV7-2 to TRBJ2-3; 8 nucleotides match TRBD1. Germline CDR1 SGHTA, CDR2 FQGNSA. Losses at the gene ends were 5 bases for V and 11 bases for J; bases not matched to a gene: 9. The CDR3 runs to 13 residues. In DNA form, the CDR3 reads TGTGCCAGCAGCCCAAGGGTGGGACAGGTGCAGTATTTT. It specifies CASSPRVGQVQYF.

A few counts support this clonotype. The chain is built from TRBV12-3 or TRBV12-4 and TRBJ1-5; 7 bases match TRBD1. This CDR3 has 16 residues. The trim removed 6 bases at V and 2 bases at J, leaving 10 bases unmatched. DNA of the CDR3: TGTGCCAGCAGCATCACAGGGGTAAGGGGCAATCAGCCCCAGCATTTT. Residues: CASSITGVRGNQPQHF.

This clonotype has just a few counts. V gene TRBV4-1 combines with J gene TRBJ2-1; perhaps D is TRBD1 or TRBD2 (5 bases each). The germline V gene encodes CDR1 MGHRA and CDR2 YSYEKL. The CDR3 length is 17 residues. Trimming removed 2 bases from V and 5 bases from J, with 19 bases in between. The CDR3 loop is CASSQRPWGTPDNEQFF. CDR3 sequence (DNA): TGCGCCAGCAGCCAAAGGCCTTGGGGGACCCCCGACAATGAGCAGTTCTTC.